This TCR beta chain was identified during a study of T cell responses to AZD1222 COVID-19 vaccine. For this clone: Its specificity is unknown.

Only in-frame clones appear in the TCRdb table, and some are missing; sequencing was by immunoSEQ multiplex PCR. The sample carries 65,000 to 100,000 clones, over 75% recorded once. CDR1 and CDR2 (germline): KGHSH, LQKENI. The CDR3 sequence is 14 residues long. V was pared by 3 bases and J by 8 bases, with 4 bases of the junction left unmatched. Notes on the study in general: Most donors were white British and more were female, and clonal diversity was possibly underestimated. Baseline testing showed seropositivity in only a handful of AZD1222 recipients. Recipients of two AZD1222 doses showed rising Spike-specific TCR breadth and depth. Repertoire samples came only from after the peak T cell response.

The chain combines TRBV18 with TRBJ1-6; 7 nucleotides match TRBD1. This material consisted of peripheral blood, taken on day 0 of AZD1222 vaccination. The clonotype was recovered from an adult in good health. The CDR3 protein is CASSPGQQDSPLHF. The CDR3 bases are TGTGCCAGCTCACCGGGACAGCAGGATTCACCCCTCCACTTT.